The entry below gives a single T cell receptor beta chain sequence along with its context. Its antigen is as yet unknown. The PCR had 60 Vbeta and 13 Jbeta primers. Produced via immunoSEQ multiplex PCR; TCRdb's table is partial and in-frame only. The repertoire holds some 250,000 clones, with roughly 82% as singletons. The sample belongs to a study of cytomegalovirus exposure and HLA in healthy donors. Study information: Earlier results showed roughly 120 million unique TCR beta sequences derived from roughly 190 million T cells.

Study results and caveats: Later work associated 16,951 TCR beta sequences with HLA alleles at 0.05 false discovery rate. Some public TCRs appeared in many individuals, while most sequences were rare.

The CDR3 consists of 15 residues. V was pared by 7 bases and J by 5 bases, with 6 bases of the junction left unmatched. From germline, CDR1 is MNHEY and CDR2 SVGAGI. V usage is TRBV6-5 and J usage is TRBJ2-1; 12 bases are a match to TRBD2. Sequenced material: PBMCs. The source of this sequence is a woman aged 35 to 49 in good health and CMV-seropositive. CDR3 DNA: TGTGCCAGCACCACGGGACTAGCGGGCGACAATGAGCAGTTCTTC. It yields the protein CASTTGLAGDNEQFF.